Sequencing of this T cell receptor (beta chain) was carried out in a study of CD8+ T cells in alopecia areata. After isolation, RNA underwent reverse transcription to generate cDNA as the sequencing template. TCRdb keeps only in-frame clones here, not all; method: immunoSEQ multiplex PCR. The table has 200,000 or so clones, 45% to 70% seen once. This clone was counted only a few times. Trimming cost V 6 bases and J 8 bases; bases outside gene matches: 7. The CDR3 runs 15 residues. CDR1 and CDR2 (germline): ENHRY, SYGVKD. PBMCs yielded sorted CD4+ and CD8+ T cells. The chain has TRBV10-3 and TRBJ2-1; 13 bases match TRBD2. The sample was CD8+ T cells sorted from blood. This clonotype was obtained from a human donor in good health. CDR3 loop: CAISATSGGGDEQFF. In DNA form, the CDR3 reads TGTGCCATCAGCGCCACTAGCGGGGGGGGCGATGAGCAGTTCTTC.